Following are 23 T cell receptor beta chains from one sample sequenced in a study of radiotherapy plus CTLA-4 blockade in lung cancer. Using immunoSEQ multiplex PCR, the repertoire was profiled, and TCRdb retains in-frame clones only, with some absent. The sample yields about 82,000 clones, approximately 79% seen once. Specimen: peripheral blood, collected from a patient treated with radiotherapy plus ipilimumab. The receptors were sampled from a human donor with non-small cell lung cancer that progressed on radiotherapy plus ipilimumab.

The count of this clone is one. The chain combines TRBV28 with TRBJ1-6, with 12 bases aligning to TRBD1. CDR3 length: 18 residues. CDR1 MDHEN and CDR2 SYDVKM come from the germline V gene. The V segment lost 3 bases and the J segment 5 bases; nucleotides outside the gene matches: 8. The CDR3 DNA is TGTGCCAGCAGTTTCTCTGGGGGGGACAGGGGGCATAATTCACCCCTCCACTTT. Its translation is CASSFSGGDRGHNSPLHF.

The V gene is TRBV11-2, the J gene TRBJ1-2; the D is unclear. The CDR3 spans 14 residues. V was shortened by 3 bases and J by 4 bases, with 12 bases between the two germline ends. Germline-derived CDR1 and CDR2 are SGHAT and FQNNGV. CDR3 loop: CASSFDLVGYGYTF. The DNA of the CDR3 is TGTGCCAGCAGCTTCGACCTAGTTGGCTATGGCTACACCTTC.

V usage is TRBV13 and J usage is TRBJ1-2; D call uncertain. Between the trimmed V and J ends, which lost 2 bases and 5 bases, there was a span of 9 bases. This CDR3 is 13 amino acids long. The germline gives CDR1 PRHDT, CDR2 FYEKMQ (reference sequence). CDR3 protein: CASSLRTEYGYTF. Written as DNA, the CDR3 is TGTGCCAGCAGCTTAAGGACCGAATATGGCTACACCTTC.

V usage is TRBV10-3 and J usage is TRBJ1-6, with TRBD1 as a possible D gene (5 bases). Germline lookup yields CDR1 ENHRY and CDR2 SYGVKD. The CDR3 runs to 13 residues. V lost 10 bases to trimming and J lost 7 bases, with 14 bases between them. CDR3 protein: CATHGGGNSPLHF. The CDR3 coding sequence is TGTGCCACACACGGGGGGGGGAATTCACCCCTCCACTTT.

V usage is TRBV10-1 and J usage is TRBJ2-7; a weak D match, TRBD1 (7 bases). This CDR3 spans 13 amino acids. Trimming pared 10 bases from V and 5 bases from J, leaving 18 bases between. Germline CDR1 and CDR2: WNHNN and SYGVQD (reference sequence). CDR3 coding DNA: TGCGCCACTTCCGGGACAGCGGGCCACGAGCAGTACTTC. This translates into CATSGTAGHEQYF.

The chain employs TRBV5-5 and TRBJ1-2; weak D call: TRBD1 (5 bases). Germline V gene lookup returns CDR1 SGHKS and CDR2 YYEKEE (reference sequence). Trimming shortened V by 4 bases and J by 4 bases, and 23 bases separated the two germline ends. The CDR3 has 17 amino acids. Written as DNA, the CDR3 is TGTGCCAGCAGCATGTTCAGGGAAATCTCGTTGGGCTATGGCTACACCTTC. It codes for CASSMFREISLGYGYTF.

This clone was detected only once. The CDR3 spells CASSIEGTTGELFF. The CDR3 DNA is TGTGCCAGTAGTATAGAAGGGACTACCGGGGAGCTGTTTTTT. V usage is TRBV19 and J usage is TRBJ2-2; possibly TRBD2 for D (6 bases). With 0 bases removed from V and 5 bases from J, the gap between germline ends came to 7 bases. This CDR3 comprises 14 residues. In germline, CDR1 is LNHDA, CDR2 SQIVND (reference sequence). The whole variable domain, remainder taken from reference TRBV19 and TRBJ2-2, is DGGITQSPKYLFRKEGQNVTLSCEQNLNHDAMYWYRQDPGQGLRLIYYSQIVNDFQKGDIAEGYSVSREKKESFPLTVTSAQKNPTAFYLCASSIEGTTGELFFGEGSRLTVL.

This clone has more than one count but fewer than ten. V gene TRBV21-1 combines with J gene TRBJ2-2; the D call in the table, TRBD1, was not verified against the DNA. TRBV21-1 is given as a pseudogene. The CDR3 covers 14 residues. CDR3 sequence reads: CASSIRTAQRLMFF. In DNA form, the CDR3 reads TGTGCCAGCAGCATACGGACAGCCCAGAGGTTGATGTTTTTT.

The chain is built from TRBV10-3 and TRBJ2-2, with 11 bases matching TRBD2. CDR1 and CDR2 from the germline V gene are ENHRY and SYGVKD. The junction had 5 bases not matched to a gene; V was cut back by 0 bases and J by 2 bases. This CDR3 has 18 amino acids. The CDR3 DNA reads TGTGCCATCAGTGAGTCGTTGGGGACTAGCGGAAACACCGGGGAGCTGTTTTTT. It codes for CAISESLGTSGNTGELFF.

The chain has TRBV6-5 and TRBJ2-2; D is unclear. Germline CDR1 MNHEY, CDR2 SVGAGI. Trimming took 2 bases from V and 4 from J, leaving 8 bases between them. The CDR3 covers 14 residues. The CDR3 DNA follows: TGTGCCAGCAGTTACGGGCAACTCACCGGGGAGCTGTTTTTT. It encodes CASSYGQLTGELFF.

This rearrangement joins TRBV19 to TRBJ2-1; TRBD2 matches 11 bases. Per the germline V gene, CDR1 is LNHDA and CDR2 is SQIVND (reference sequence). Losses at the gene ends were 10 bases for V and 1 base for J; bases not matched to a gene: 3. This CDR3 region has 14 residues. CDR3 protein: CATGTSGSYNEQFF. CDR3 coding DNA: TGTGCCACCGGGACTAGCGGATCCTACAATGAGCAGTTCTTC.

J is TRBJ2-7 and V is TRBV7-2, with 9 bases fitting TRBD1. CDR3 size: 15 residues. Losses at the gene ends were 5 bases for V and 1 base for J; bases not matched to a gene: 6. CDR1 is SGHTA, CDR2 FQGNSA, per germline. CDR3 in amino acids: CASSPSGQGSYEQYF. DNA of the CDR3: TGTGCCAGCAGCCCCTCTGGACAGGGGTCCTACGAGCAGTACTTC.

The rearrangement joins TRBV28 to TRBJ1-2; weak D call: TRBD1 (6 bases). V was pared by 3 bases and J by 3 bases, with 11 bases between. CDR1 and CDR2 (germline): MDHEN, SYDVKM. The CDR3 loop spans 14 amino acids. CDR3 residues: CASSFLRGDYGYTF. CDR3 bases: TGTGCCAGCAGTTTTCTAAGGGGGGACTATGGCTACACCTTC.

V and J are TRBV7-9 and TRBJ2-2; 10 nucleotides agree with TRBD2. The CDR3 runs 17 residues. The J segment lost 0 bases and the V segment lost 2 bases, leaving 3 bases of the junction unmatched. In germline, CDR1 is SEHNR, CDR2 FQNEAQ (reference sequence). For the CDR3, the DNA is TGTGCCAGCAGCTTACCTAGCGGGGGTCCGAACACCGGGGAGCTGTTTTTT. It specifies CASSLPSGGPNTGELFF.

The chain combines TRBV5-1 with TRBJ2-2; D uncertain. The germline V and J ends were trimmed by 1 base and 0 bases, with 10 bases remaining between them. The CDR3 spans 16 residues. Looked up from germline, CDR1 is SGHRS and CDR2 is YFSETQ. CDR3 residues: CASSLPQLSNTGELFF. The CDR3 nucleotides read TGCGCCAGCAGCTTGCCCCAACTATCGAACACCGGGGAGCTGTTTTTT.

The chain carries TRBV4-2 and TRBJ2-7; possible D gene TRBD2, 6 bases. The germline gives CDR1 LGHNA, CDR2 YNFKEQ. Trimming took off 1 base at V and 4 bases at J, with 14 bases between the two ends. This CDR3 contains 15 residues. The CDR3 DNA reads TGTGCCAGCAGCCAAGTTGGGGGACGGGAGTACGAGCAGTACTTC. Translating gives CASSQVGGREYEQYF.

The chain joins TRBV7-3 to TRBJ1-2, with 9 bases identical to TRBD1. The CDR3 extends over 17 amino acids. Germline V gene lookup returns CDR1 SGHTA and CDR2 FQGTGA. Trimming cost V 4 bases and J 3 bases; bases outside gene matches: 12. As DNA, the CDR3 is TGTGCCAGCAGCTCCTACTTCCGGGACAGGGTCGACTATGGCTACACCTTC. Translated: CASSSYFRDRVDYGYTF.

The rearrangement links TRBV5-5 to TRBJ2-7; 8 bases fit TRBD1. Germline lookup yields CDR1 SGHKS and CDR2 YYEKEE (reference sequence). The trim removed 6 bases at V and 3 bases at J, leaving 11 bases unmatched. The CDR3 contains 15 residues. CDR3 loop: CASTWAQGAYYEQYF. CDR3 nucleotide sequence: TGTGCCAGCACCTGGGCGCAGGGGGCCTACTACGAGCAGTACTTC.

The gene calls are TRBV2 and TRBJ2-1; no clear D gene. This CDR3 region has 12 residues. Trimming stripped 4 bases from V and 8 bases from J, with 9 bases between. Germline CDR1 reads SNHLY; CDR2 reads FYNNEI. CDR3 DNA: TGTGCCAGCAGTGTCGCATCTTATGAGCAGTTCTTC. Protein product: CASSVASYEQFF.

The J gene is TRBJ2-3, the V gene TRBV7-6; 7 bases line up with TRBD1. Trimming at V came to 5 bases and at J to 4 bases, leaving 12 bases not matched to a gene. Germline-derived CDR1 and CDR2 are SGHVS and FNYEAQ. This CDR3 has 16 amino acids. The CDR3 reads CASSTSNRGSADTQYF. The CDR3 DNA reads as TGTGCCAGCAGCACGTCGAACAGGGGATCAGCAGATACGCAGTATTTT.

The gene calls are TRBV28 and TRBJ2-5; possible D gene TRBD1, 7 bases. The better agreement between TRBJ2-7 and the DNA end casts doubt on the J call. Germline assignment: CDR1 MDHEN and CDR2 SYDVKM. The CDR3 extends over 14 amino acids. This chain's CDR3 is CASSTPQGGYEQYF. CDR3 DNA sequence: TGTGCCAGCAGTACCCCTCAGGGGGGCTACGAGCAGTACTTC.

The chain employs TRBV4-1 and TRBJ1-2; D gene unclear. Germline V lookup: CDR1 MGHRA, CDR2 YSYEKL. CDR3 size: 14 residues. Trimming shortened V by 0 bases and J by 7 bases, and 12 bases separated the two germline ends. In DNA, the CDR3 is TGCGCCAGCAGCCAAGATGTAGGGCCCCTTGGCTACACCTTC. Amino acid sequence: CASSQDVGPLGYTF.

The J gene is TRBJ1-5, the V gene TRBV2, with D possibly being TRBD1 (6 bases). This CDR3 spans 15 amino acids. The V and J ends lost 6 bases and 1 base respectively, with 13 bases between them. The germline V gene encodes CDR1 SNHLY and CDR2 FYNNEI. Here the CDR3 reads CASSLEGQSNQPQHF. CDR3 nucleotides: TGTGCCAGCAGCCTGGAAGGACAGAGCAATCAGCCCCAGCATTTT.